The 10 T cell receptor beta chains listed next were all sequenced from one sample in a study of blood T cells in healthy people across ages (dated by TCRdb to about 2015). Libraries came from 5' RACE. The run used an Illumina HiSeq 2500. A second 7 to 11 cycle PCR used a sample-barcoded 5' primer and a J-beta primer mix. TCRdb cleaned the public reads at Q25 with fastp, built clones with MiXCR and kept in-frame beta chains. Rows with a matching CDR3 protein are joined into one entry that keeps the most common DNA and genes. The sample table contains hundreds of thousands of distinct CDR3 sequences; only one count was recorded for roughly 64% of them. 22% of the sample belongs to the ten largest clones. The sequencing input was blood. The receptors originated from a man between 25 and 39 years old in good health.

The chain recombines TRBV9 with TRBJ1-2; no reliable D call. The CDR3 runs 13 residues. The ends were cut back, 2 bases at V and 4 bases at J, with 9 bases in the middle. Germline values: CDR1 SGDLS, CDR2 YYNGEE. The CDR3: CASSVKDLYGYTF. CDR3 bases: TGTGCCAGCAGCGTCAAGGATCTCTATGGCTACACCTTC.

This clonotype was detected once. The chain recombines TRBV7-9 with TRBJ1-4; D unclear. Trimming shortened V by 5 bases and J by 8 bases, and 12 bases separated the two germline ends. This CDR3 is 13 amino acids long. CDR1 is SEHNR and CDR2 is FQNEAQ in the germline V gene (reference sequence). Written as DNA, the CDR3 is TGTGCCAGCAGCCGGGCAGCGAGGGAAAAACTGTTTTTT. Protein product: CASSRAAREKLFF.

This clonotype showed up just a few times. V usage is TRBV12-3 or TRBV12-4 and J usage is TRBJ2-7; the match to TRBD2 covers 10 bases. The CDR3 consists of 13 residues. V was clipped by 6 bases and J by 5 bases; unmatched bases: 4. The CDR3 coding sequence is TGTGCCAGCAGACTAGCGGGGACAGACGAGCAGTACTTC. It yields the protein CASRLAGTDEQYF.

This chain uses TRBV29-1 with TRBJ1-1; D uncertain. Trimming pared 4 bases from V and 5 bases from J, leaving 11 bases between. Germline V gene lookup returns CDR1 SQVTM and CDR2 ANQGSEA. CDR3 length equals 12 residues. CDR3 amino acids: CSVVRGLTEAFF. The CDR3 DNA reads as TGCAGCGTTGTGCGGGGATTAACTGAAGCTTTCTTT.

This clonotype was counted a single time. V is TRBV6-1 and J is TRBJ1-5; D is undetermined. This CDR3 contains 13 residues. V lost 4 bases and J lost 5, with 9 bases in between. Germline assignment: CDR1 MNHNS and CDR2 SASEGT. The CDR3 region has the DNA TGTGCCAGCAGTGCCCCCGGGGATCAGCCCCAGCATTTT. Protein product: CASSAPGDQPQHF.

V and J are TRBV12-5 and TRBJ2-1, with 10 bases aligning to TRBD2. Germline CDR1 reads LGHNT; CDR2 reads FRNRAP. There are 15 residues in the CDR3. With V trimmed by 4 bases and J by 7 bases, 7 bases remained unmatched. CDR3 nucleotide sequence: TGTGCTAGTGGTTCGCCGGGACTAGCGAATAATGAGCAGTTCTTC. This gives the protein CASGSPGLANNEQFF.

V gene TRBV9 combines with J gene TRBJ2-7; 7 nucleotides agree with TRBD1. The junction had 9 bases not matched to a gene; V was cut back by 0 bases and J by 3 bases. The CDR3 spans 16 residues. The V gene's germline CDR1 is SGDLS and CDR2 YYNGEE. The CDR3 protein is CASSVGRSGGDYEQYF. CDR3 nucleotides: TGTGCCAGCAGCGTAGGCCGTTCAGGGGGAGACTACGAGCAGTACTTC.

The V gene is TRBV20-1, the J gene TRBJ1-4; D is possibly TRBD1 (5 bases). V was shortened by 5 bases and J by 3 bases, with 10 bases between the two germline ends. Looked up from germline, CDR1 is DFQATT and CDR2 is SNEGSKA (reference sequence). This CDR3 is built from 13 residues. This CDR3 is CSAETASNEKLFF. The CDR3 DNA reads as TGCAGTGCTGAGACAGCCTCTAATGAAAAACTGTTTTTT.

This sequence joins TRBV7-2 and TRBJ2-4; 9 bases align to TRBD1. The assigned J gene may be wrong: the sequence end matches TRBJ2-7 better. The V gene's germline CDR1 is SGHTA and CDR2 FQGNSA. The CDR3 has 16 amino acids. DNA of the CDR3: TGTGCCAGCAGCTATGGGACAGGGACAGGGACGTACGAGCAGTACTTC. As protein: CASSYGTGTGTYEQYF.

The V gene is TRBV27, the J gene TRBJ2-2; D call uncertain. The V end lost 1 base, the J end lost 8 bases, and 11 bases lay between the germline ends. The CDR3 has 14 residues. CDR1 and CDR2 from the germline V gene are MNHEY and SMNVEV (reference sequence). The DNA of the CDR3 is TGTGCCAGCAGTTTATGGGCCTCTGGGGGGGAGCTGTTTTTT. Protein sequence: CASSLWASGGELFF.